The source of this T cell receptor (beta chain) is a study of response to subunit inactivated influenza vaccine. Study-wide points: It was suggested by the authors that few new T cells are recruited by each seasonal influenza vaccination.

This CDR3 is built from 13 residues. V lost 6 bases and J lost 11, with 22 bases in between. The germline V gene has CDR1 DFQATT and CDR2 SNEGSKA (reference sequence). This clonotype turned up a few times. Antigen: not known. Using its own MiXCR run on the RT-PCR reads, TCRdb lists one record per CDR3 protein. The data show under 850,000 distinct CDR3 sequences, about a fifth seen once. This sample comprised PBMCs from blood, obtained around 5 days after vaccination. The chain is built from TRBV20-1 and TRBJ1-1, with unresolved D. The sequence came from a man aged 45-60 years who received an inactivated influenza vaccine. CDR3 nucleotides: TGCAGTGCCGAGGCAGTCCTTAGGGCGGGGGCTTTCTTT. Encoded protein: CSAEAVLRAGAFF.